Given below is one T cell receptor (beta chain) in context. Its cognate antigen is unknown. The source of the sample is a study of T cells in localized non-small cell lung cancer. Study-wide findings and caveats: Uninvolved nearby lung showed the greatest T cell clonality, exceeding that found in tumor.

The repertoire was sequenced with immunoSEQ multiplex PCR; TCRdb's copy has only in-frame clones and lacks some. The profile shows around 39,000 clones, over 75% of them singletons. Germline V gene lookup returns CDR1 MDHEN and CDR2 SYDVKM. Trimming pared 0 bases from V and 0 bases from J, leaving 8 bases between. This CDR3 is 15 amino acids long. The material sequenced was peripheral blood, taken before any cancer treatment. This clonotype was sampled from a woman aged 35 to 75 with stage I lung adenocarcinoma. The V and J genes are TRBV28 and TRBJ1-2; D not certain. CDR3 sequence reads: CASSLWSRANYGYTF. DNA for the CDR3: TGTGCCAGCAGTTTATGGAGCCGGGCTAACTATGGCTACACCTTC.